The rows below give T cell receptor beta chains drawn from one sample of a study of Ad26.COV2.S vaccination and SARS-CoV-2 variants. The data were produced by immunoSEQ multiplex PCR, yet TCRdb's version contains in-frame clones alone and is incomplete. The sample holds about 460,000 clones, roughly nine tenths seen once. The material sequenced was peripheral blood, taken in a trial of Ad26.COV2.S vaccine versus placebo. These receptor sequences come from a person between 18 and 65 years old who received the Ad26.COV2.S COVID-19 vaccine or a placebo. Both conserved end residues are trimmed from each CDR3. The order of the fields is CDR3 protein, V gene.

cdr3_aa: ASSEQVRRWGARNTGELF; v_call: TRBV2
cdr3_aa: ASSPPRGNQPQH; v_call: TRBV9
cdr3_aa: ASSFPLHRGEQY; v_call: TRBV28
cdr3_aa: ASSGTPSTDTQY; v_call: TRBV10-1
cdr3_aa: ASSSSSNNEQF; v_call: TRBV28
cdr3_aa: ASSYSGGLLTEAF; v_call: TRBV6-5
cdr3_aa: ATSSSVDDRTDTQY; v_call: TRBV24-1
cdr3_aa: ASSPGLAGRSYEQY; v_call: TRBV7-6
cdr3_aa: ASSPTQQGFFYGYT; v_call: TRBV28
cdr3_aa: ATSGAIVADTQY; v_call: TRBV15
cdr3_aa: ASSLRRGGLGDEQF; v_call: TRBV13
cdr3_aa: ASSWGVVGETQY; v_call: TRBV28
cdr3_aa: ASRLVWGAVISNQPQH; v_call: TRBV12-2
cdr3_aa: ASSPTGYGYT; v_call: TRBV6-5
cdr3_aa: ASSWTPDYGYT; v_call: TRBV6-5
cdr3_aa: SILLFEPPDTQY; v_call: TRBV29-1
cdr3_aa: ASSSVLPNSPLH; v_call: TRBV5-6
cdr3_aa: ASSEASGTAAYEQY; v_call: TRBV2
cdr3_aa: ASSDGPTNEQF; v_call: TRBV6-4
cdr3_aa: ASSPTGAKNQPQH; v_call: TRBV9
cdr3_aa: ASSLSPYGYT; v_call: TRBV28
cdr3_aa: ASRPRRRNYGYT; v_call: TRBV28
cdr3_aa: ASSLVLTGEQY; v_call: TRBV7-6
cdr3_aa: ASSKGPPQETQY; v_call: TRBV19
cdr3_aa: ASSSAGGSAAFDEQY; v_call: TRBV9
cdr3_aa: ASGEWSEQF; v_call: TRBV27
cdr3_aa: ASSLGLVQGEKETQY; v_call: TRBV7-9
cdr3_aa: ASSLDTGELF; v_call: TRBV5-1
cdr3_aa: ASSWAGTGGFTEAF; v_call: TRBV6-5
cdr3_aa: SASHRETRINEQF; v_call: TRBV29-1
cdr3_aa: ASSVAPSPNEQF; v_call: TRBV2
cdr3_aa: ASSQAGFSISPLH; v_call: TRBV4-3
cdr3_aa: ATPAGKYGRQREKLF; v_call: TRBV19
cdr3_aa: ASSGQVRTDTQY; v_call: TRBV2
cdr3_aa: ASSRQAGNTEAF; v_call: TRBV3-1/TRBV3-2